This T cell receptor beta chain came from a study of blood T cell repertoires in COVID-19. The germline gives CDR1 LGHNA, CDR2 YNFKEQ. The CDR3 is 15 residues long. Trimming at V came to 4 bases and at J to 5 bases, leaving 6 bases not matched to a gene. Some clones are missing from TCRdb's copy, which holds only in-frame ones; the method was immunoSEQ multiplex PCR. The table shows 300,000 to 350,000 clones, with about 90% occurring only once. The receptor's source is a woman aged 35 to 49 with COVID-19, enrolled during active disease. The sequenced material came from peripheral blood. V and J are TRBV4-2 and TRBJ2-7, with 12 bases aligning to TRBD1. The CDR3 DNA follows: TGTGCCAGCAGCCGTCCGGGACAGGGGGCAAACGAGCAGTACTTC. This gives the protein CASSRPGQGANEQYF.